These 22 T cell receptor beta chains came from one sample sequenced in a study of blood T cell repertoires in COVID-19. Assay: immunoSEQ multiplex PCR; the TCRdb copy retains only in-frame clones and omits some. The table has about 480,000 clones, nearly 90% seen once. Sequencing was carried out using PBMCs or T cells enriched from blood (not recorded which). These receptors all stem from a woman aged 18-29 years with acute COVID-19.

In DNA form, the CDR3 reads TGTGCCAGCAGTGTGGAGGGGACGTATAGCAATCAGCCCCAGCATTTT. Translated: CASSVEGTYSNQPQHF. V usage is TRBV2 and J usage is TRBJ1-5; D may be TRBD1 (5 bases). This CDR3 contains 16 residues. V was pared by 4 bases and J by 0 bases, with 13 bases between. CDR1 and CDR2 from the germline V gene are SNHLY and FYNNEI.

The chain carries TRBV2 and TRBJ2-7, with 9 nucleotides matching TRBD2. Trimming at V came to 1 base and at J to 12 bases, leaving 1 base not matched to a gene. The CDR3 covers 11 residues. The V gene's germline CDR1 is SNHLY and CDR2 FYNNEI. CDR3 bases: TGTGCCAGCAGTGAAGGGACTAGCGCGTACTTC. Translating gives CASSEGTSAYF.

The chain joins TRBV19 to TRBJ2-1; weak D call: TRBD1 (6 bases). The germline V and J ends were trimmed by 4 bases and 0 bases, with 16 bases remaining between them. Per the germline V gene, CDR1 is LNHDA and CDR2 is SQIVND (reference sequence). The CDR3 sequence is 17 residues long. Here the CDR3 DNA reads TGTGCCAGTAGTACCCGCCGACAGGTCAGCTCCTACAATGAGCAGTTCTTC. The encoded protein is CASSTRRQVSSYNEQFF.

The CDR3 bases are TGTGCCGCGGGAGGGAGGGAAGGCACCGGGGAGCTGTTTTTT. It encodes CAAGGREGTGELFF. The gene calls are TRBV24-1 and TRBJ2-2; 9 bases fit TRBD2. CDR3 length: 14 residues. Germline loops: CDR1 KGHDR, CDR2 SFDVKD. Trimming took 12 bases from V and 4 from J; bases not matched to a gene: 8.

A single count supports this clone. The chain couples TRBV9 to TRBJ1-2, with D possibly being TRBD1 (5 bases). The ends were cut back, 4 bases at V and 5 bases at J, with 12 bases in the middle. The CDR3 is 13 amino acids. Germline CDR1 is SGDLS and CDR2 is YYNGEE. This CDR3 is CASSPSGLYGYTF. CDR3 in DNA: TGTGCCAGCAGCCCCTCAGGGTTGTATGGCTACACCTTC.

The chain employs TRBV7-7 and TRBJ2-2; D might be TRBD1 (6 bases). CDR3 length: 13 amino acids. CDR1 and CDR2 from the germline V gene are SSHAT and FNYEAQ (reference sequence). The V and J ends lost 1 base and 7 bases respectively, with 7 bases between them. The CDR3 DNA follows: TGTGCCAGCAGCTTAGAAGGGGGCGGGGAGCTGTTTTTT. Translating it yields CASSLEGGGELFF.

The J gene is TRBJ1-5, the V gene TRBV7-6; D unresolved. CDR1 and CDR2 from the germline V gene are SGHVS and FNYEAQ. This CDR3 is built from 14 residues. V lost 1 base and J 2 bases, leaving 6 bases between the germline ends. The CDR3 nucleotides are TGTGCCAGCAGCTTAGTGGAGGGCAATCAGCCCCAGCATTTT. This codes for CASSLVEGNQPQHF.

In nucleotides, the CDR3 is TGTGCCAGTAGTCCCCCGGACAGGGGCAACGAGCAGTACTTC. Amino acids: CASSPPDRGNEQYF. The V and J genes are TRBV19 and TRBJ2-7, with 9 positions matching TRBD1. The CDR3 contains 14 residues. Trimming cost V 5 bases and J 5 bases; bases outside gene matches: 7. Germline V gives CDR1 LNHDA, CDR2 SQIVND (reference sequence).

V gene TRBV6-5 combines with J gene TRBJ1-5; D uncertain. This CDR3 has 14 amino acids. Trimming took 7 bases from V and 3 from J, leaving 13 bases between them. Germline V gene lookup returns CDR1 MNHEY and CDR2 SVGAGI. The CDR3 reads CASTDSGVNQPQHF. The CDR3 bases are TGTGCCAGCACCGATTCCGGGGTCAATCAGCCCCAGCATTTT.

The chain has TRBV5-1 and TRBJ2-1, with 10 bases matching TRBD2. The CDR3 has 17 amino acids. Trimming at V came to 5 bases and at J to 1 base, leaving 9 bases not matched to a gene. Germline V gene lookup returns CDR1 SGHRS and CDR2 YFSETQ. The CDR3 bases are TGCGCCAGCAGGCGGGGTGGACTAGCGGAGTCCTACAATGAGCAGTTCTTC. It yields the protein CASRRGGLAESYNEQFF.

This clone was seen once. The chain joins TRBV30 to TRBJ2-5; possible D gene TRBD2, 6 bases. The CDR3 has 13 residues. The V end was cut by 8 bases, the J end by 2 bases, with 15 bases between. Germline values: CDR1 GTSNPN, CDR2 SVGIG (reference sequence). CDR3 protein: CAGHAGTQETQYF. CDR3 coding DNA: TGTGCCGGTCACGCGGGAACACAAGAGACCCAGTACTTC.

The chain employs TRBV21-1 and TRBJ1-1; TRBD1, the table's D call, was not compared with the DNA. TRBV21-1 counts as a pseudogene. The CDR3 contains 13 residues. For the CDR3, the DNA is TGTGCCAGCAGCAAAGATGTCAGGGGTGACGCTTTCTTT. Translating gives CASSKDVRGDAFF.

The table lists this clone with a few counts. The rearrangement joins TRBV30 to TRBJ2-5; no definite D call. The germline V and J ends were trimmed by 5 bases and 3 bases, with 13 bases remaining between them. CDR3 size: 13 residues. The germline V gene has CDR1 GTSNPN and CDR2 SVGIG (reference sequence). CDR3 region: CAWAPGLKETQYF. As DNA, the CDR3 is TGTGCCTGGGCGCCTGGCTTGAAAGAGACCCAGTACTTC. Based on the CDR3 plus reference TRBV30 and TRBJ2-5, the full variable domain is SQTIHQWPATLVQPVGSPLSLECTVEGTSNPNLYWYRQAAGRGLQLLFYSVGIGQISSEVPQNLSASRPQDRQFILSSKKLLLSDSGFYLCAWAPGLKETQYFGPGTRLLVL.

The table lists this clone with a count of one. The V and J genes are TRBV27 and TRBJ1-6, with TRBD1 matching over 8 bases. CDR1 MNHEY and CDR2 SMNVEV come from the germline V gene (reference sequence). The CDR3 length is 16 residues. J gave up 6 bases and V 6 bases, and 10 bases lay outside the gene matches. The CDR3 sequence is CASSPTGGHVNSPLHF. The CDR3 DNA sequence: TGTGCCAGCAGCCCCACAGGGGGGCACGTTAATTCACCCCTCCACTTT.

The count of this clone is one. This chain uses TRBV11-2 with TRBJ2-1; 9 nucleotides align to TRBD2. This CDR3 region has 15 residues. V shed 5 bases, J shed 6 bases, and the junction held 8 bases outside the gene matches. CDR1 SGHAT and CDR2 FQNNGV come from the germline V gene. CDR3 sequence reads: CASSPLAGTPNEQFF. In DNA, the CDR3 is TGTGCCAGCAGCCCGCTAGCGGGGACTCCCAATGAGCAGTTCTTC.

This sequence joins TRBV24-1 and TRBJ2-3, with D perhaps TRBD2 (6 bases). V was shortened by 4 bases and J by 0 bases, with 7 bases between the two germline ends. Germline CDR1 KGHDR, CDR2 SFDVKD. The CDR3 spans 14 residues. CDR3 residues: CATSEGLSTDTQYF. The CDR3 bases are TGTGCCACCAGTGAGGGACTTAGCACAGATACGCAGTATTTT.

The chain recombines TRBV7-2 with TRBJ1-2; 7 bases are a match to TRBD1. The V segment lost 2 bases and the J segment 2 bases; nucleotides outside the gene matches: 5. Germline V CDR1 and CDR2: SGHTA, FQGNSA. CDR3 size: 15 residues. The CDR3 sequence is CASSLLTGKNYGYTF. The CDR3 region has the DNA TGTGCCAGCAGCTTACTGACAGGGAAAAACTATGGCTACACCTTC.

This rearrangement joins TRBV20-1 to TRBJ2-3; D call uncertain. Germline CDR1 reads DFQATT; CDR2 reads SNEGSKA (reference sequence). CDR3 length: 11 amino acids. V shed 3 bases and J shed 2 bases, with 3 bases lying between them. CDR3 protein: CSARATDTQYF. In DNA form, the CDR3 reads TGCAGTGCTAGGGCCACAGATACGCAGTATTTT.

The chain links TRBV5-6 to TRBJ2-1, with 7 bases identical to TRBD2. V was clipped by 4 bases and J by 9 bases; unmatched bases: 7. CDR3 size: 13 residues. Germline CDR1 and CDR2: SGHDT and YYEEEE. This CDR3 is CASSRGVLGEQFF. CDR3 DNA: TGTGCCAGCAGCCGGGGGGTTCTCGGTGAGCAGTTCTTC.

The V call is TRBV10-2, the J call TRBJ1-2; D uncertain. Per germline, CDR1 WSHSY and CDR2 SAAADI. Trimming stripped 4 bases from V and 0 bases from J, with 9 bases between. This CDR3 has 14 amino acids. In DNA, the CDR3 is TGCGCCAGCAGTGTCTCGGGGACTAACTATGGCTACACCTTC. Its protein product is CASSVSGTNYGYTF.

This rearrangement joins TRBV5-1 to TRBJ1-1, with D maybe TRBD1 (6 bases). The CDR3 runs to 15 residues. V gave up 3 bases and J gave up 0 bases, with 12 bases separating them. The V gene's germline CDR1 is SGHRS and CDR2 YFSETQ. CDR3 sequence: CASSSKDRLNTEAFF. In DNA form, the CDR3 reads TGCGCCAGCAGCTCAAAAGACAGGCTGAACACTGAAGCTTTCTTT.

The J gene is TRBJ1-1, the V gene TRBV5-4; D unresolved. CDR3 length: 12 amino acids. Germline V CDR1 and CDR2: SGHNT, YYREEE (reference sequence). V was trimmed by 2 bases and J by 3 bases, leaving 5 bases between them. CDR3 nucleotides: TGTGCCAGCAGCTTCGGGGACACTGAAGCTTTCTTT. It translates to CASSFGDTEAFF.